A single sample is the source of the 29 T cell receptor beta chains below, sequenced in a study of shared clonotypes between healthy human individuals. The data were produced by immunoSEQ multiplex PCR, yet TCRdb's version contains in-frame clones alone and is incomplete. The repertoire has a few hundred thousand clones, 50% to 80% of them found once; the top ten carry around 10%. Specimen: memory CD4+ T cells sorted from blood. Subset noted: CD45RA-negative fraction. The receptor set was obtained from a man aged 25 to 45 in good health.

The chain recombines TRBV5-1 with TRBJ2-7; D remains unclear. There are 16 residues in the CDR3. In germline, CDR1 is SGHRS, CDR2 YFSETQ. V was cut by 4 bases and J by 2 bases, with 19 bases left in between. The CDR3 sequence: CASSPILGSGAYEQYF. The CDR3 DNA sequence: TGCGCCAGCAGCCCGATCCTAGGTTCAGGCGCCTACGAGCAGTACTTC.

This chain uses TRBV9 with TRBJ2-1; maybe TRBD1 (5 bases). With 0 bases removed from V and 6 bases from J, the gap between germline ends came to 10 bases. The germline CDR1 and CDR2 sequences are SGDLS and YYNGEE. The CDR3 length is 14 residues. Here the CDR3 DNA reads TGTGCCAGCAGCGTAGTCTCTGGGGCCAATGAGCAGTTCTTC. As protein: CASSVVSGANEQFF.

Only one count was recorded for this clone. J is TRBJ2-3 and V is TRBV6-1, with D possibly being TRBD2 (6 bases). CDR1 is MNHNS, CDR2 SASEGT, per germline. Trimming pared 6 bases from V and 6 bases from J, leaving 19 bases between. The CDR3 has 15 residues. The CDR3 DNA reads TGTGCCAGCAGCGGACATAGCGGAGGTCATGATACGCAGTATTTT. Translating gives CASSGHSGGHDTQYF.

The V and J genes are TRBV11-3 and TRBJ2-7; weak D call: TRBD1 (6 bases). Germline loops: CDR1 SGHNT, CDR2 YENEEA. Between the trimmed V and J ends, which lost 2 bases and 6 bases, there was a span of 17 bases. CDR3 length equals 15 residues. CDR3 in amino acids: CASSLSTGFSSEQYF. The CDR3 DNA follows: TGTGCCAGCAGCTTATCAACAGGGTTTTCATCCGAGCAGTACTTC.

The chain links TRBV19 to TRBJ2-7; no definite D call. This CDR3 is 14 amino acids long. Per germline, CDR1 LNHDA and CDR2 SQIVND (reference sequence). With 3 bases removed from V and 0 bases from J, the gap between germline ends came to 9 bases. CDR3 in amino acids: CASSIYLRSYEQYF. The CDR3 bases are TGTGCCAGTAGTATCTACCTTCGCTCCTACGAGCAGTACTTC.

V gene TRBV2 combines with J gene TRBJ2-5; no clear D. Germline V gene data show CDR1 as SNHLY and CDR2 as FYNNEI. The CDR3 covers 13 residues. V lost 3 bases, J lost 3 bases, and 8 bases lay in between. CDR3 loop: CASSEWVEETQYF. CDR3 DNA: TGTGCCAGCAGTGAGTGGGTTGAAGAGACCCAGTACTTC.

The chain combines TRBV28 with TRBJ2-1, with TRBD1 matching over 7 bases. Germline V gene data show CDR1 as MDHEN and CDR2 as SYDVKM. V shed 8 bases, J shed 5 bases, and the junction held 6 bases outside the gene matches. This CDR3 region has 13 residues. The chain's CDR3 is CASQTGVHNEQFF. CDR3 in DNA: TGTGCCAGCCAAACAGGGGTCCACAATGAGCAGTTCTTC.

V gene TRBV27 combines with J gene TRBJ1-1, with unresolved D. Germline V gives CDR1 MNHEY, CDR2 SMNVEV (reference sequence). V lost 3 bases to trimming and J lost 6 bases, with 14 bases between them. CDR3 length equals 14 residues. Written as DNA, the CDR3 is TGTGCCAGCAGTTTCCGTCGGGTTGGGGCTGAAGCTTTCTTT. This codes for CASSFRRVGAEAFF.

CDR3 region: CSVLSGRGHNEQFF. DNA for the CDR3: TGCAGCGTTCTCAGCGGGAGGGGGCACAATGAGCAGTTCTTC. The gene calls are TRBV29-1 and TRBJ2-1, with 10 positions matching TRBD2. From germline, CDR1 is SQVTM and CDR2 ANQGSEA. CDR3 size: 14 residues. V shed 5 bases and J 5 bases; nucleotides not matched to a gene: 6.

As regards this clone: Other DNA sequences of this sample code for an identical CDR3. The gene calls are TRBV18 and TRBJ2-5; D is unresolved. Trimming removed 3 bases from V and 5 bases from J, with 10 bases in between. Germline V gives CDR1 KGHSH, CDR2 LQKENI. The CDR3 runs to 13 residues. The CDR3 region is CASSPPTQETQYF. The CDR3 bases are TGTGCCAGCTCACCCCCGACTCAGGAGACCCAGTACTTC.

The chain uses TRBV4-1 and TRBJ2-5, with no clear D. Germline lookup yields CDR1 MGHRA and CDR2 YSYEKL. CDR3 length: 13 residues. Trimming took off 4 bases at V and 2 bases at J, with 8 bases between the two ends. The CDR3 loop reads CASSLGIQETQYF. As DNA, the CDR3 is TGCGCCAGCAGCCTTGGGATACAAGAGACCCAGTACTTC.

This sequence joins TRBV11-2 and TRBJ2-3; perhaps TRBD1 as D (5 bases). The CDR3 is made up of 15 amino acids. The V gene's germline CDR1 is SGHAT and CDR2 FQNNGV. Trimming took 1 base from V and 6 from J, leaving 14 bases between them. The CDR3 coding sequence is TGTGCCAGCAGCTTAGCCCCAGGGAACACGGATACGCAGTATTTT. It is translated as CASSLAPGNTDTQYF.

This clone was detected a few times. The chain couples TRBV6-6 to TRBJ1-5, with 9 positions matching TRBD1. Unmatched junction bases numbered 5, after V lost 6 bases and J lost 5 bases. From germline, CDR1 is MNHNY and CDR2 SVGAGI (reference sequence). The CDR3 is 14 amino acids. The CDR3, as DNA: TGTGCCAGCAGCCGGACAGGGGATGATCAGCCCCAGCATTTT. Protein: CASSRTGDDQPQHF.

The rearrangement uses TRBV2 and TRBJ1-5; TRBD1 agrees at 8 bases. The ends lost 7 bases at V and 7 bases at J; junction bases unmatched: 9. The CDR3 contains 14 residues. Germline assignment: CDR1 SNHLY and CDR2 FYNNEI. CDR3 coding DNA: TGTGCCAGCAAGCTACAGGGACAGGACCAGCCCCAGCATTTT. This gives the protein CASKLQGQDQPQHF.

The chain joins TRBV10-3 to TRBJ2-7, with D possibly being TRBD2 (5 bases). Germline assignment: CDR1 ENHRY and CDR2 SYGVKD. CDR3 length: 13 amino acids. The V end lost 0 bases, the J end lost 5 bases, and 8 bases lay between the germline ends. The CDR3 DNA sequence: TGTGCCATCAGTGAGTCGACGGGAAACGAGCAGTACTTC. Encoded protein: CAISESTGNEQYF.

The V call is TRBV7-2, the J call TRBJ2-5; possibly TRBD1 for D (6 bases). CDR1 is SGHTA and CDR2 is FQGNSA in the germline V gene. V shed 3 bases and J shed 1 base, with 9 bases lying between them. The CDR3 consists of 14 residues. The CDR3 sequence is CASSLGAPQETQYF. CDR3 DNA sequence: TGTGCCAGCAGCTTGGGGGCTCCCCAAGAGACCCAGTACTTC. The complete variable domain, with remaining parts taken from reference TRBV7-2 and TRBJ2-5, reads GAGVSQSPSNKVTEKGKDVELRCDPISGHTALYWYRQSLGQGLEFLIYFQGNSAPDKSGLPSDRFSAERTGGSVSTLTIQRTQQEDSAVYLCASSLGAPQETQYFGPGTRLLVL.

The rearrangement uses TRBV28 and TRBJ2-6; 7 nucleotides agree with TRBD2. There are 18 residues in the CDR3. J gave up 1 base and V 5 bases, and 11 bases lay outside the gene matches. The germline gives CDR1 MDHEN, CDR2 SYDVKM. Written as DNA, the CDR3 is TGTGCCAGCAGTACCCGGCGGGGCGGGAGTTCTGGGGCCAACGTCCTGACTTTC. It is translated as CASSTRRGGSSGANVLTF.

The chain is built from TRBV27 and TRBJ2-7, with D perhaps being TRBD1 or TRBD2 (5 bases each). Germline CDR1 is MNHEY and CDR2 is SMNVEV (reference sequence). The V end was cut by 6 bases, the J end by 5 bases, with 14 bases between. The CDR3 sequence is 13 residues long. The CDR3 region is CASRRDQRNEQYF. As DNA, the CDR3 is TGTGCCAGCAGACGGGACCAGAGGAACGAGCAGTACTTC.

The V call is TRBV14, the J call TRBJ2-7; D is perhaps TRBD1 (6 bases). Trimming stripped 2 bases from V and 2 bases from J, with 16 bases between. The CDR3 has 16 amino acids. CDR1 and CDR2 (germline): SGHDN, FVKESK. This chain's CDR3 is CASSQKRTALTYEQYF. CDR3 DNA sequence: TGTGCCAGCAGCCAAAAAAGGACAGCGCTTACCTACGAGCAGTACTTC.

This clone has a single count. This likely stems from a read error, as it lies one base from a far larger clone. This same CDR3 is encoded by further DNA sequences in the sample. This chain connects TRBV18 to TRBJ2-7, with 8 bases matching TRBD2. The ends lost 2 bases at V and 5 bases at J; junction bases unmatched: 5. This CDR3 region has 14 residues. CDR1 is KGHSH and CDR2 is LQKENI in the germline V gene. CDR3 in DNA: TGTGCCAGCTCACCAGTCGGGAGGGCCCACGAGCAGTACTTC. Its protein is CASSPVGRAHEQYF.

About this clone: The DNA is left out, because the CDR3 cannot be placed on it with certainty; the CDR3 is given as TCRdb lists it. This rearrangement joins TRBV6-1 to TRBJ1-5; TRBD1 is the table's D call and was not checked against the DNA. The germline gives CDR1 MNHNS, CDR2 SASEGT. Both ends counted, the CDR3 spans 14 residues. CDR3 loop: CASSVGQGTVVSHF.

The rearrangement joins TRBV28 to TRBJ1-5; TRBD1 matches 7 bases. Trimming at V came to 6 bases and at J to 9 bases, leaving 23 bases not matched to a gene. The length of the CDR3 is 18 residues. Germline-derived CDR1 and CDR2 are MDHEN and SYDVKM. The CDR3 DNA follows: TGTGCCAGCAGAACCTCGGCGCGGCGGGACAGATACGTTTCGCCCCAGCATTTT. It translates to CASRTSARRDRYVSPQHF.

In the case of this clone: Additional DNA sequences in this sample encode the identical CDR3. This sequence joins TRBV5-1 and TRBJ2-1; D gene uncertain. The length of the CDR3 is 15 residues. The germline V gene encodes CDR1 SGHRS and CDR2 YFSETQ. V was trimmed by 0 bases and J by 3 bases, leaving 10 bases between them. The CDR3 DNA reads TGCGCCAGCAGCTTGGACAGCGCGAACTACAATGAGCAGTTCTTC. Residues: CASSLDSANYNEQFF.

The rearrangement joins TRBV7-3 to TRBJ2-1, with a possible D match to TRBD2 (5 bases). The V gene lost 5 bases and the J gene lost 9 bases, with 11 bases spanning the gap. This CDR3 is built from 12 residues. Per germline, CDR1 SGHTA and CDR2 FQGTGA. The CDR3 DNA reads TGTGCCAGCAGCGACGACGGGGTTGAGCAGTTCTTC. Protein: CASSDDGVEQFF. The full variable domain, completed using reference TRBV7-3 and TRBJ2-1, is GAGVSQTPSNKVTEKGKYVELRCDPISGHTALYWYRQSLGQGPEFLIYFQGTGAADDSGLPNDRFFAVRPEGSVSTLKIQRTERGDSAVYLCASSDDGVEQFFGPGTRLTVL.

The V call is TRBV5-1, the J call TRBJ1-1; the D gene is possibly TRBD1 (5 bases). CDR1 SGHRS and CDR2 YFSETQ come from the germline V gene. The CDR3 covers 13 residues. The V gene lost 4 bases and the J gene lost 4 bases, with 11 bases spanning the gap. CDR3 sequence: CASSVTEGTEAFF. The DNA of the CDR3 is TGCGCCAGCAGCGTGACAGAGGGCACTGAAGCTTTCTTT.

With regard to this clone: This could be a read error, since a much larger clone is one nucleotide away. The chain is built from TRBV2 and TRBJ2-3; D is possibly TRBD1 or TRBD2 (5 bases each). Germline V gene lookup returns CDR1 SNHLY and CDR2 FYNNEI. The CDR3 is 12 residues long. Trimming cost V 3 bases and J 4 bases, with 5 bases left between them. The CDR3 bases are TGTGCCAGCAGTGAGGGGGCAGATACGCAGTATTTT. It yields the protein CASSEGADTQYF.

The chain combines TRBV30 with TRBJ1-2; 11 nucleotides line up with TRBD1. After removal of 2 bases from V and 8 bases from J, the junction contained 7 bases not matched to a gene. CDR3 size: 14 residues. The germline V gene has CDR1 GTSNPN and CDR2 SVGIG (reference sequence). The CDR3 DNA follows: TGTGCCTGGAGTCGGGGGACAGGGGGAAAGGGCTACACCTTC. Translated, it gives CAWSRGTGGKGYTF.

This clone was counted ten times or more. Other DNA sequences of this sample code for an identical CDR3. V usage is TRBV6-1 and J usage is TRBJ1-2; D uncertain. CDR3 length: 13 residues. In germline, CDR1 is MNHNS, CDR2 SASEGT. V dropped 2 bases and J dropped 0 bases, with 4 bases sitting between them. The CDR3 DNA follows: TGTGCCAGCAGTGAACGGCCTAACTATGGCTACACCTTC. Amino acids: CASSERPNYGYTF.

The chain links TRBV7-9 to TRBJ2-1, with D unresolved. The germline CDR1 and CDR2 sequences are SEHNR and FQNEAQ (reference sequence). Trimming removed 2 bases from V and 8 bases from J, with 13 bases in between. The CDR3 is 14 amino acids. The CDR3 sequence: CASSLFALSDEQFF. Written as DNA, the CDR3 is TGTGCCAGCAGCTTATTTGCCTTAAGCGATGAGCAGTTCTTC.